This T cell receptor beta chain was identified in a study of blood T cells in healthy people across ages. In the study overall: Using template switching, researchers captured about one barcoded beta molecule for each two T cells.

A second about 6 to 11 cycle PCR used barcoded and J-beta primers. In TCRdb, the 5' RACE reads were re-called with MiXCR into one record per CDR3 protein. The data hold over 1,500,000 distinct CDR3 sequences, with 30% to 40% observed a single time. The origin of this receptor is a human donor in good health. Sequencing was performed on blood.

The chain's CDR3 is CASRGGTESVHEQYF. In DNA, the CDR3 is TGTGCCAGCAGGGGGGGGACCGAATCTGTCCACGAGCAGTACTTC. V gene TRBV12-3 or TRBV12-4 combines with J gene TRBJ2-7; the match to TRBD2 covers 7 bases. The CDR3 has 15 residues. J lost 5 bases, V lost 6 bases, and 13 bases had no gene match.